Given below is one T cell receptor (beta chain) in context. Seattle patients were enrolled while actively infected and followed longitudinally. These data come from a study of blood T cell repertoires in COVID-19. The wider study: The samples span acute and convalescent COVID-19 from the United States, Italy and Spain. From T cells, B-cell-depleted T cells, or PBMCs came the material, which was cDNA or gDNA.

The CDR3 consists of 18 residues. Germline-derived CDR1 and CDR2 are MDHEN and SYDVKM. The V gene end was trimmed by 2 bases and the J gene end by 6 bases; junction bases not matched to a gene: 17. As handled by the study authors: Using reference gene primer amplification, nucleated cell counts were estimated. Profiled with immunoSEQ multiplex PCR; TCRdb holds only in-frame clones, not every one. V, J and clone size are those of that table, while D and trimming were read from the DNA. The sample consists of around 160,000 clones, approximately 83% of them appearing once. The clonotype originates from an older woman with COVID-19, enrolled during active disease. The sequencing sample was made of peripheral blood. This rearrangement joins TRBV28 to TRBJ1-1; 8 bases agree with TRBD1. CDR3 protein: CASSLAPPFRGRPSEAFF. The DNA of the CDR3 is TGTGCCAGCAGTTTAGCCCCGCCTTTCAGGGGGCGCCCATCTGAAGCTTTCTTT.